These 17 T cell receptor beta chains were sequenced from one sample in a study of TIL therapy for anti-PD-1-resistant metastatic lung cancer. This sample's time point: pre-treatment sample, taken before nivolumab and TIL therapy. Pleural nodules or supraclavicular lymph nodes made up most of the excised metastases sampled. The libraries were made with immunoSEQ v3. Assay: immunoSEQ multiplex PCR; the TCRdb copy retains only in-frame clones and omits some. There are about 13,000 clones in the sample; approximately 72% occur only once, and approximately 9% lies in the top ten. This sample comprised tumor tissue, obtained at baseline. The receptors were sampled from a woman between 30 and 85 years old with non-small cell lung cancer.

The chain has TRBV15 and TRBJ1-1; 9 bases agree with TRBD1. The CDR3 loop spans 16 amino acids. V was pared by 2 bases and J by 4 bases, with 8 bases of the junction left unmatched. The germline V gene encodes CDR1 LNHNV and CDR2 YYDKDF (reference sequence). The CDR3 loop is CATSRITGTGSTEAFF. The CDR3 bases are TGTGCCACCAGCAGAATCACCGGGACAGGGTCCACTGAAGCTTTCTTT.

This clone was observed a few times. The chain links TRBV10-3 to TRBJ1-2; 11 bases map to TRBD1. Germline CDR1 is ENHRY and CDR2 is SYGVKD. Germline trimming cut 10 bases from V and 2 bases from J; bases unmatched to any gene: 9. The CDR3 contains 15 residues. CDR3 sequence: CATTVGQGENYGYTF. CDR3 bases: TGTGCCACCACCGTGGGACAGGGGGAAAACTATGGCTACACCTTC.

The chain joins TRBV19 to TRBJ2-1, with TRBD2 matching over 7 bases. V was pared by 7 bases and J by 5 bases, with 8 bases of the junction left unmatched. CDR1 and CDR2 from the germline V gene are LNHDA and SQIVND (reference sequence). The length of the CDR3 is 14 residues. The CDR3 nucleotides are TGTGCCAGTAAATCTAGCGGAGCCCACAATGAGCAGTTCTTC. Translation: CASKSSGAHNEQFF.

The chain has TRBV7-2 and TRBJ2-5; TRBD1 agrees at 8 bases. CDR3 length: 14 amino acids. Germline V gene sequence: CDR1 SGHTA, CDR2 FQGNSA. V gave up 4 bases and J gave up 1 base; unmatched junction bases: 2. DNA for the CDR3: TGTGCCAGCAGCTCTGACAGGGGCCAAGAGACCCAGTACTTC. Translated, it gives CASSSDRGQETQYF. The full variable domain, with the rest looked up from reference TRBV7-2 and TRBJ2-5, is GAGVSQSPSNKVTEKGKDVELRCDPISGHTALYWYRQSLGQGLEFLIYFQGNSAPDKSGLPSDRFSAERTGGSVSTLTIQRTQQEDSAVYLCASSSDRGQETQYFGPGTRLLVL.

Only a few counts were recorded for this clone. This chain joins TRBV11-3 and TRBJ1-1; D uncertain. Trimming shortened V by 5 bases and J by 1 base, and 5 bases separated the two germline ends. The CDR3 length is 12 residues. Germline V gene sequence: CDR1 SGHNT, CDR2 YENEEA. The CDR3 spells CASSLRNTEAFF. As DNA, the CDR3 is TGTGCCAGCAGCCTACGGAACACTGAAGCTTTCTTT. The whole variable domain, filled in from reference TRBV11-3 and TRBJ1-1, reads EAGVVQSPRYKIIEKKQPVAFWCNPISGHNTLYWYLQNLGQGPELLIRYENEEAVDDSQLPKDRFSAERLKGVDSTLKIQPAELGDSAVYLCASSLRNTEAFFGQGTRLTVV.

V usage is TRBV10-3 and J usage is TRBJ2-3; D possibly corresponds to TRBD2 (6 bases). Trimming shortened V by 10 bases and J by 4 bases, and 18 bases separated the two germline ends. CDR1 ENHRY and CDR2 SYGVKD come from the germline V gene. There are 14 residues in the CDR3. DNA for the CDR3: TGTGCCACCTCTGTCGGGGGAGAGGCAGATACGCAGTATTTT. Amino acids: CATSVGGEADTQYF.

The V and J genes are TRBV4-1 and TRBJ1-1; 7 bases agree with TRBD1. Germline CDR1 MGHRA, CDR2 YSYEKL. V shed 7 bases and J 4 bases; nucleotides not matched to a gene: 12. The CDR3 loop spans 15 amino acids. The CDR3 region has the DNA TGCGCCAGCAACCCCCGAGGGACAGTGAGCACTGAAGCTTTCTTT. Protein sequence: CASNPRGTVSTEAFF.

The J gene is TRBJ2-7, the V gene TRBV28; 9 bases are shared with TRBD1. The germline CDR1 and CDR2 sequences are MDHEN and SYDVKM. The ends lost 5 bases at V and 5 bases at J; junction bases unmatched: 4. The CDR3 loop spans 13 amino acids. For the CDR3, the DNA is TGTGCCAGCAGTAGGACAGGGGTGGACGAGCAGTACTTC. Translated: CASSRTGVDEQYF.

This rearrangement joins TRBV2 to TRBJ2-5; 8 bases fit TRBD2. V dropped 3 bases and J dropped 5; count of bases not matched to a gene: 5. The CDR3 contains 14 residues. Germline V CDR1 and CDR2: SNHLY, FYNNEI. The CDR3 region has the DNA TGTGCCAGCAGTGACCGGGGGGGGCCGGAGACCCAGTACTTC. The encoded protein is CASSDRGGPETQYF.

The V and J genes are TRBV10-3 and TRBJ2-6, with D perhaps matching TRBD2 (5 bases). The CDR3 consists of 16 residues. V lost 4 bases and J lost 0, with 10 bases in between. The germline CDR1 and CDR2 sequences are ENHRY and SYGVKD. In DNA, the CDR3 is TGTGCCATCAGTGCTGGACGGGACTCTGGGGCCAACGTCCTGACTTTC. Amino acid sequence: CAISAGRDSGANVLTF.

The sample holds a few counts of this clone. The rearrangement uses TRBV5-1 and TRBJ2-2, with D possibly TRBD2 on 6 matching bases. CDR3 size: 15 residues. With 4 bases removed from V and 8 bases from J, the gap between germline ends came to 18 bases. CDR1 SGHRS and CDR2 YFSETQ come from the germline V gene. The CDR3 sequence: CASSLGGTTPGELFF. The CDR3 nucleotides read TGCGCCAGCAGCCTTGGAGGGACCACACCAGGGGAGCTGTTTTTT.

The chain has TRBV19 and TRBJ1-5; D is unclear. This CDR3 has 15 amino acids. Germline values: CDR1 LNHDA, CDR2 SQIVND (reference sequence). V lost 2 bases to trimming and J lost 2 bases, with 10 bases between them. Here the CDR3 DNA reads TGTGCCAGTAGTATAATGGAATCGCGCAATCAGCCCCAGCATTTT. It yields the protein CASSIMESRNQPQHF.

This chain links TRBV7-9 with TRBJ1-1; D not certain. With 5 bases removed from V and 4 bases from J, the gap between germline ends came to 11 bases. The germline V gene encodes CDR1 SEHNR and CDR2 FQNEAQ (reference sequence). The CDR3 runs 13 residues. The CDR3 region is CASSATASTEAFF. CDR3 DNA: TGTGCCAGCAGCGCTACAGCCTCCACTGAAGCTTTCTTT.

This clone appeared a few times. The rearrangement uses TRBV11-2 and TRBJ2-7, with D unclear. V lost 3 bases and J lost 0, with 12 bases in between. CDR3 length: 15 amino acids. In germline, CDR1 is SGHAT, CDR2 FQNNGV. The CDR3, as DNA: TGTGCCAGCAGCTTCCACATTCAAATCTCCTACGAGCAGTACTTC. This gives the protein CASSFHIQISYEQYF.

This clone was counted a few times. The chain is built from TRBV6-5 and TRBJ1-5, with TRBD1 matching over 7 bases. Trimming cost V 6 bases and J 3 bases; bases outside gene matches: 2. CDR1 is MNHEY and CDR2 is SVGAGI in the germline V gene. There are 13 residues in the CDR3. CDR3 in DNA: TGTGCCAGCAGGGGGACAGACAATCAGCCCCAGCATTTT. Amino acid sequence: CASRGTDNQPQHF.

This clone came up once. The V call is TRBV9, the J call TRBJ2-1; perhaps TRBD1 as D (5 bases). This CDR3 contains 14 residues. Germline lookup yields CDR1 SGDLS and CDR2 YYNGEE. Trimming pared 2 bases from V and 5 bases from J, leaving 11 bases between. The CDR3 region is CASSVTDQNNEQFF. DNA for the CDR3: TGTGCCAGCAGCGTGACAGACCAAAACAATGAGCAGTTCTTC.

This clone was seen just once. V is TRBV7-2 and J is TRBJ2-1; 8 bases fit TRBD1. In germline, CDR1 is SGHTA, CDR2 FQGNSA. V lost 2 bases to trimming and J lost 6 bases; unmatched junction nucleotides: 12. This CDR3 region has 17 residues. The CDR3 DNA sequence: TGTGCCAGCAGCTTAAAGGTTGGACAGGGTTTAACCAATGAGCAGTTCTTC. Translation gives CASSLKVGQGLTNEQFF.